This T cell receptor (beta chain) stems from a study of T cells in Graves' hyperthyroidism and ophthalmopathy. Findings and caveats of the study: Most clonotypes that expanded in the thyroid above 0.001 also showed up in blood.

There are 12 residues in the CDR3. Trimming removed 5 bases from V and 3 bases from J, with 9 bases in between. Germline CDR1 is SGHRS and CDR2 is YFSETQ. Amplified regions were TCR beta CDR3 sequences from RNA transcripts. The study used the HTBI primer set for a first-round RT-PCR of the TCR CDR3. TCRdb re-called the multiplex PCR reads with MiXCR, one entry per CDR3 protein. The sample contains about 300,000 distinct CDR3 sequences, approximately 18% of which appear only once. This clonotype was detected ten times or more. Its antigen is not identified. This clonotype was sampled from a man aged 45-60 years with Graves' ophthalmopathy. The V call is TRBV5-1, the J call TRBJ2-7, with D maybe TRBD1 (6 bases). Sequencing was done on a sample of blood. In DNA, the CDR3 is TGCGCCAGCAGTAACAGGGTCTACGAGCAGTACTTC. Residues: CASSNRVYEQYF.